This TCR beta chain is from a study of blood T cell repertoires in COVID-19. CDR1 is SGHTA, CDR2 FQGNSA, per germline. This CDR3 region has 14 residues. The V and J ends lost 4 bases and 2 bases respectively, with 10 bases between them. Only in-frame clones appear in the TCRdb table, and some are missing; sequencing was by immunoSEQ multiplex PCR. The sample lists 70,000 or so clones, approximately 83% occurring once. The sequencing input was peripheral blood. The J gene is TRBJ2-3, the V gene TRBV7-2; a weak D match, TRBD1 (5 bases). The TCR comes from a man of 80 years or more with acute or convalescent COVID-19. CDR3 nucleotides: TGTGCCAGCAGCTCCGACAGATACACAGATACGCAGTATTTT. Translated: CASSSDRYTDTQYF. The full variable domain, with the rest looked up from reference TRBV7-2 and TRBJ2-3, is GAGVSQSPSNKVTEKGKDVELRCDPISGHTALYWYRQSLGQGLEFLIYFQGNSAPDKSGLPSDRFSAERTGGSVSTLTIQRTQQEDSAVYLCASSSDRYTDTQYFGPGTRLTVL.